Listed here are 25 T cell receptor beta chains from one sample, sequenced in a study of technical replicates of blood from a few donors. Data came from immunoSEQ multiplex PCR; TCRdb stores just in-frame clones and leaves some out. The sample consists of about 95,000 clones, 85% to 95% of them appearing once. Sequenced: T cells isolated from PBMCs. The receptors derive from a human donor in good health.

This sequence joins TRBV16 and TRBJ2-5, with TRBD1 identical over 8 bases. After removal of 0 bases from V and 5 bases from J, the junction contained 8 bases not matched to a gene. The CDR3 has 16 amino acids. In germline, CDR1 is KGHSY, CDR2 FQNENV. The CDR3 is CASSQSLTGGTETQYF. The CDR3 region has the DNA TGTGCCAGCAGCCAATCTTTAACAGGGGGTACGGAGACCCAGTACTTC.

V is TRBV28 and J is TRBJ1-1; 7 bases match TRBD1. The germline V gene encodes CDR1 MDHEN and CDR2 SYDVKM. The trim removed 8 bases at V and 7 bases at J, leaving 10 bases unmatched. CDR3 size: 13 residues. The CDR3: CASGSGTAFEAFF. The CDR3 region has the DNA TGTGCCAGCGGATCCGGGACAGCCTTTGAAGCTTTCTTT.

This clone showed up just once. V usage is TRBV19 and J usage is TRBJ1-5, with a tentative D call TRBD1 (6 bases). Germline assignment: CDR1 LNHDA and CDR2 SQIVND (reference sequence). The ends were cut back, 8 bases at V and 0 bases at J, with 20 bases in the middle. This CDR3 has 17 amino acids. The CDR3 DNA reads TGTGCCAGTGGCCAGGGGACACAAGATTATAGCAATCAGCCCCAGCATTTT. Translation gives CASGQGTQDYSNQPQHF. The full variable domain, with the rest looked up from reference TRBV19 and TRBJ1-5, is DGGITQSPKYLFRKEGQNVTLSCEQNLNHDAMYWYRQDPGQGLRLIYYSQIVNDFQKGDIAEGYSVSREKKESFPLTVTSAQKNPTAFYLCASGQGTQDYSNQPQHFGDGTRLSIL.

The chain's CDR3 is CASSWDRDDSGRVADTQYF. The DNA for the CDR3 is TGCGCCAGCAGCTGGGACAGGGATGATAGCGGGAGGGTCGCAGATACGCAGTATTTT. The genes are TRBV5-1 and TRBJ2-3; TRBD2 agrees at 11 bases. V was pared by 3 bases and J by 4 bases, with 16 bases of the junction left unmatched. The CDR3 totals 19 residues. Germline V gene data show CDR1 as SGHRS and CDR2 as YFSETQ.

V usage is TRBV10-3 and J usage is TRBJ2-4; 8 bases are a match to TRBD2. The CDR3 covers 16 residues. V shed 8 bases, J shed 0 bases, and the junction held 9 bases outside the gene matches. Germline V gives CDR1 ENHRY, CDR2 SYGVKD. The CDR3 loop reads CAISSGGELAKNIQYF. CDR3 nucleotides: TGTGCCATCTCCTCGGGAGGGGAATTAGCCAAAAACATTCAGTACTTC.

The J gene is TRBJ2-1, the V gene TRBV4-1, with 10 bases lining up with TRBD2. The germline V gene encodes CDR1 MGHRA and CDR2 YSYEKL. V lost 1 base, J lost 8 bases, and 8 bases stayed unmatched. The CDR3 contains 16 residues. DNA of the CDR3: TGCGCCAGCAGCCAAGTCCCAGCGGGAGGGCCCTATGAGCAGTTCTTC. Its translation is CASSQVPAGGPYEQFF.

This clone appeared a single time. The V and J genes are TRBV19 and TRBJ2-1; D ambiguous. Germline CDR1 is LNHDA and CDR2 is SQIVND (reference sequence). The V end lost 3 bases, the J end lost 6 bases, and 9 bases lay between the germline ends. This CDR3 comprises 13 residues. This CDR3 is CASSILVPNEQFF. The CDR3 DNA follows: TGTGCCAGTAGTATTTTAGTTCCCAATGAGCAGTTCTTC.

The rearrangement uses TRBV5-5 and TRBJ2-7; perhaps TRBD2 as D (6 bases). Trimming left V 4 bases short and J 4 bases short, with 18 bases between. The CDR3 has 15 residues. Germline lookup yields CDR1 SGHKS and CDR2 YYEKEE (reference sequence). The CDR3 nucleotides read TGTGCCAGCAGCCAGACTAGTTCTCAGTTTTACGAGCAGTACTTC. Encoded protein: CASSQTSSQFYEQYF. Full variable domain (remainder filled in from reference TRBV5-5 and TRBJ2-7): DAGVTQSPTHLIKTRGQQVTLRCSPISGHKSVSWYQQVLGQGPQFIFQYYEKEERGRGNFPDRFSARQFPNYSSELNVNALLLGDSALYLCASSQTSSQFYEQYFGPGTRLTVT.

This chain connects TRBV7-9 to TRBJ1-1; D gene uncertain. The CDR3 has 13 residues. V was cut by 5 bases and J by 4 bases, with 11 bases left in between. The germline V gene has CDR1 SEHNR and CDR2 FQNEAQ (reference sequence). CDR3 DNA: TGTGCCAGCAGCCCTTCGGCGGGCACTGAAGCTTTCTTT. As protein: CASSPSAGTEAFF.

V is TRBV25-1 and J is TRBJ2-5; D possibly corresponds to TRBD2 (7 bases). The CDR3 covers 14 residues. Trimming pared 1 base from V and 5 bases from J, leaving 11 bases between. The germline gives CDR1 MGHDK, CDR2 SYGVNS. The CDR3 region has the DNA TGTGCCAGCAGTGAATGGGGGGGCGCGGAGACCCAGTACTTC. Translation gives CASSEWGGAETQYF.

The rearrangement uses TRBV9 and TRBJ2-1, with D possibly being TRBD2 (6 bases). In germline, CDR1 is SGDLS, CDR2 YYNGEE. The CDR3 runs 15 residues. V was clipped by 5 bases and J by 2 bases, with 14 bases between them. The CDR3 DNA reads TGTGCCAGCAGTTCTGGGACTGTTACCTACAATGAGCAGTTCTTC. Translating gives CASSSGTVTYNEQFF.

The CDR3 spells CASSTRTGVNTEAFF. For the CDR3, the DNA is TGTGCCAGCAGCACCAGGACAGGGGTGAACACTGAAGCTTTCTTT. This chain joins TRBV11-3 and TRBJ1-1, with 9 nucleotides matching TRBD1. There are 15 residues in the CDR3. V shed 5 bases, J shed 0 bases, and the junction held 4 bases outside the gene matches. Germline values: CDR1 SGHNT, CDR2 YENEEA.

The V gene is TRBV29-1, the J gene TRBJ2-3; D might be TRBD1 (5 bases). Deletions cut 7 bases from V and 1 base from J, with 15 bases between. The CDR3 is 14 amino acids. The germline V gene has CDR1 SQVTM and CDR2 ANQGSEA. CDR3 nucleotides: TGCAGCGGCAAGGACAAGGGCGGCACAGATACGCAGTATTTT. The encoded protein is CSGKDKGGTDTQYF.

The chain couples TRBV18 to TRBJ2-1; 9 nucleotides line up with TRBD2. CDR1 and CDR2 from the germline V gene are KGHSH and LQKENI. The junction had 6 bases not matched to a gene; V was cut back by 3 bases and J by 6 bases. The CDR3 spans 15 residues. CDR3 in DNA: TGTGCCAGCTCACCGGCTAGCGGGGCTGTCAATGAGCAGTTCTTC. Encoded protein: CASSPASGAVNEQFF.

The gene calls are TRBV19 and TRBJ2-7; D not certain. V was pared by 5 bases and J by 6 bases, with 11 bases between. The CDR3 sequence is 12 residues long. Germline loops: CDR1 LNHDA, CDR2 SQIVND (reference sequence). The CDR3 reads CASSFPRGEQYF. In nucleotides, the CDR3 is TGTGCCAGTAGTTTTCCTAGAGGCGAGCAGTACTTC. Drawing the rest from reference TRBV19 and TRBJ2-7, the complete variable domain is DGGITQSPKYLFRKEGQNVTLSCEQNLNHDAMYWYRQDPGQGLRLIYYSQIVNDFQKGDIAEGYSVSREKKESFPLTVTSAQKNPTAFYLCASSFPRGEQYFGPGTRLTVT.

The chain employs TRBV9 and TRBJ2-7; D gene unclear. This CDR3 is 13 amino acids long. Germline values: CDR1 SGDLS, CDR2 YYNGEE. V was pared by 0 bases and J by 3 bases, with 7 bases between. In DNA, the CDR3 is TGTGCCAGCAGCGTAGGGAGCCACTACGAGCAGTACTTC. Translating it yields CASSVGSHYEQYF.

This clone was picked up one time. J is TRBJ2-3 and V is TRBV6-5, with a weak D call TRBD1 (5 bases). CDR1 is MNHEY and CDR2 is SVGAGI in the germline V gene. The CDR3 runs 13 residues. V gave up 2 bases and J gave up 6 bases, with 9 bases separating them. CDR3 residues: CASSYVRGDTQYF. The CDR3 DNA sequence: TGTGCCAGCAGTTACGTAAGGGGTGATACGCAGTATTTT.

The gene calls are TRBV6-6 and TRBJ2-1; D is possibly TRBD2 (5 bases). CDR1 MNHNY and CDR2 SVGAGI come from the germline V gene (reference sequence). This CDR3 is built from 13 residues. Trimming stripped 5 bases from V and 8 bases from J, with 13 bases between. CDR3 DNA: TGTGCCAGCAGTAAACGGACTTCAGATGAGCAGTTCTTC. Its translation: CASSKRTSDEQFF.

Notes on this clone: Compared with germline, one end of the junction differs, possibly owing to a read error. V gene TRBV19 combines with J gene TRBJ1-5, with D maybe TRBD1 (5 bases). The CDR3 is made up of 13 amino acids. Germline V gene lookup returns CDR1 LNHDA and CDR2 SQIVND (reference sequence). The CDR3 DNA follows: TGTGCCAGTAATATACAGGGCAATCAGCCCCAGCATTTT. It encodes CASNIQGNQPQHF.

This chain connects TRBV6-1 to TRBJ1-5; 7 nucleotides agree with TRBD1. V lost 7 bases to trimming and J lost 5 bases; unmatched junction nucleotides: 8. Germline CDR1 MNHNS, CDR2 SASEGT. This CDR3 has 14 amino acids. CDR3: CASKNQGGYQPQHF. Written as DNA, the CDR3 is TGTGCCAGCAAGAATCAGGGGGGATATCAGCCCCAGCATTTT.

The rearrangement uses TRBV9 and TRBJ2-7; 8 bases are shared with TRBD1. There are 12 residues in the CDR3. Germline loops: CDR1 SGDLS, CDR2 YYNGEE. V dropped 3 bases and J dropped 7; count of bases not matched to a gene: 3. CDR3 loop: CASSGTGWEQYF. The CDR3 nucleotides read TGTGCCAGCAGCGGGACAGGGTGGGAGCAGTACTTC. Filled out from reference TRBV9 and TRBJ2-7, the complete variable domain reads DSGVTQTPKHLITATGQRVTLRCSPRSGDLSVYWYQQSLDQGLQFLIQYYNGEERAKGNILERFSAQQFPDLHSELNLSSLELGDSALYFCASSGTGWEQYFGPGTRLTVT.

The J gene is TRBJ2-1, the V gene TRBV29-1; TRBD2 matches 9 bases. The CDR3 contains 15 residues. CDR1 and CDR2 (germline): SQVTM, ANQGSEA. V trimming: 5 bases; J trimming: 2 bases; junction bases outside the gene matches: 7. Here the CDR3 reads CSVIPKREAYNEQFF. The CDR3 nucleotides read TGCAGCGTTATTCCCAAGCGGGAGGCCTACAATGAGCAGTTCTTC.

The chain uses TRBV6-1 and TRBJ2-7; TRBD1 matches 7 bases. The CDR3 runs 15 residues. Germline CDR1 reads MNHNS; CDR2 reads SASEGT. V lost 3 bases, J lost 0 bases, and 5 bases stayed unmatched. Here the CDR3 reads CASSELQGSSYEQYF. As DNA, the CDR3 is TGTGCCAGCAGTGAGTTACAGGGGAGCTCCTACGAGCAGTACTTC.

This sequence joins TRBV11-2 and TRBJ2-7, with D uncertain. This CDR3 comprises 12 residues. The V gene lost 2 bases and the J gene lost 3 bases, with 5 bases spanning the gap. Germline V gene lookup returns CDR1 SGHAT and CDR2 FQNNGV. The CDR3, as DNA: TGTGCCAGCAGCTTAACAAACTACGAGCAGTACTTC. Translation: CASSLTNYEQYF.

The chain employs TRBV9 and TRBJ2-3; a weak D match, TRBD2 (5 bases). The CDR3 spans 15 residues. V was pared by 0 bases and J by 2 bases, with 10 bases between. Germline values: CDR1 SGDLS, CDR2 YYNGEE. The CDR3 reads CASSVVREPTDTQYF. In DNA form, the CDR3 reads TGTGCCAGCAGCGTAGTAAGGGAGCCCACAGATACGCAGTATTTT.